A selection of T cell receptor beta chains follows, all from one sample in a study of beta chain features in type 1 diabetes. Sequencing used immunoSEQ multiplex PCR; TCRdb keeps in-frame clones, though not all of them. Among around 250,000 clones listed, approximately 70% were seen once. Sample: naive CD4+ T cells from blood. The receptors stem from a man under 40 in good health. The CDR3 runs from the conserved cysteine through the conserved F or W. D genes are given only for firm matches. Size values are once, few and many counts, or a class for expanded clones, and some rows have none.

j_call v_call clone_size d_call cdr3_aa cdr3_nt
TRBJ2-1 TRBV7-2 NA NA CASSLRQAQRPFF TGTGCCAGCAGCTTAAGGCAGGCCCAAAGGCCGTTCTTC
TRBJ2-3 TRBV29-1 NA NA CSAKRGLTDTQYF TGCAGCGCGAAGAGAGGGCTCACGGATACGCAGTATTTT
TRBJ2-1 TRBV15 NA NA CATSTYNEQFF TGTGCCACCAGCACATACAATGAGCAGTTCTTC
TRBJ2-1 TRBV11-2 once NA CASRRWGNFHNEQFF TGTGCCAGCAGGCGATGGGGGAATTTCCACAATGAGCAGTTCTTC
TRBJ2-1 TRBV9 NA NA CASSGQPISYNEQFF TGTGCCAGCAGCGGCCAACCCATCTCCTACAATGAGCAGTTCTTC
TRBJ1-2 TRBV30 NA NA CALTENYGYTF TGTGCCTTGACGGAGAACTATGGCTACACCTTC
TRBJ2-5 TRBV29-1 once TRBD2 CSVPRTSGGETQYF TGCAGCGTCCCCAGGACTAGCGGCGGGGAGACCCAGTACTTC
TRBJ2-6 TRBV28 NA NA CASSPSGPGANVLTF TGTGCCAGCAGTCCCAGCGGTCCCGGGGCCAACGTCCTGACTTTC
TRBJ2-7 TRBV6-5 NA NA CASRSDSYEQYF TGTGCCAGCAGGTCCGACAGCTACGAGCAGTACTTC
TRBJ2-5 TRBV18 NA NA CASSPPGPQETQYF TGTGCCAGCTCACCACCGGGCCCACAGGAGACCCAGTACTTC
TRBJ2-3 TRBV29-1 NA NA CSVEHVGLFSITDTQYF TGCAGCGTTGAACATGTAGGACTATTCTCTATCACAGATACGCAGTATTTT
TRBJ2-7 TRBV6-5 NA NA CASSYWEGDGRQYF TGTGCCAGCAGTTATTGGGAAGGGGATGGGAGGCAGTACTTC
TRBJ1-2 TRBV30 once NA CAWISRDYGYTF TGTGCCTGGATTTCCAGGGACTATGGCTACACCTTC
TRBJ2-7 TRBV30 few NA CAWSVSGKNEQYF TGTGCCTGGAGTGTTTCAGGGAAAAACGAGCAGTACTTC
TRBJ2-1 TRBV7-9 few NA CASSLDRASYNEQFF TGTGCCAGCAGCTTAGACAGGGCATCCTACAATGAGCAGTTCTTC
TRBJ2-1 TRBV29-1 once TRBD2 CSADRTSGTEQFF TGCAGCGCAGACAGGACTAGCGGGACAGAGCAGTTCTTC
TRBJ2-4 TRBV9 NA NA CASSVAVENIQYF TGTGCCAGCAGCGTAGCTGTGGAAAACATTCAGTACTTC
TRBJ2-5 TRBV7-2 NA NA CASSSVPGQKTQYF TGTGCCAGCAGCTCGGTTCCGGGCCAAAAGACCCAGTACTTC
TRBJ2-7 TRBV5-1 NA TRBD1 CASSWGTGTEQYF TGCGCCAGCAGCTGGGGGACAGGGACCGAGCAGTACTTC
TRBJ2-7 TRBV25-1 once NA CASMAGSVHEQYF TGTGCCAGCATGGCAGGGTCTGTCCACGAGCAGTACTTC
TRBJ2-5 TRBV20-1 few NA CSGKSGETQYF TGCAGTGGGAAGAGCGGAGAGACCCAGTACTTC
TRBJ2-4 TRBV29-1 NA NA CSVGGGPSGIQYF TGCAGCGTTGGCGGCGGCCCCAGTGGCATTCAGTACTTC
TRBJ2-3 TRBV9 NA NA CASSVMEDTQYF TGTGCCAGCAGCGTGATGGAAGATACGCAGTATTTT
TRBJ2-6 TRBV5-6 NA NA CASSLLQAQRANVLTF TGTGCCAGCAGCTTGTTACAGGCTCAGAGGGCCAACGTCCTGACTTTC
TRBJ2-7 TRBV30 NA NA CAWRVIDSYEQYF TGTGCCTGGAGAGTTATAGATTCCTACGAGCAGTACTTC
TRBJ2-7 TRBV10-3 NA NA CAISEGLSYEQYF TGTGCCATCAGTGAGGGACTAAGCTACGAGCAGTACTTC
TRBJ1-5 TRBV7-8 NA NA CASRGRGGNQPQHF TGTGCCAGCAGGGGCAGGGGAGGCAATCAGCCCCAGCATTTT
TRBJ2-4 TRBV5-4 NA NA CASTPGVGEAKNIQYF TGTGCCAGCACCCCCGGGGTGGGGGAGGCCAAAAACATTCAGTACTTC
TRBJ2-1 TRBV30 NA TRBD2 CAWIAGENEQFF TGTGCCTGGATTGCGGGGGAAAATGAGCAGTTCTTC
TRBJ2-3 TRBV4-2 few NA CASSHRTADTQYF TGTGCCAGCAGCCATCGCACGGCAGATACGCAGTATTTT
TRBJ1-1 TRBV20-1 NA NA CSASTDTEAFF TGCAGTGCTAGCACAGACACTGAAGCTTTCTTT
TRBJ1-5 TRBV13 NA NA CASSLNSNQPQHF TGTGCCAGCAGCTTAAATAGCAATCAGCCCCAGCATTTT
TRBJ1-1 TRBV6-5 NA NA CATHRGTEAFF TGTGCCACCCACCGGGGCACTGAAGCTTTCTTT
TRBJ2-4 TRBV29-1 NA NA CSVEEWGLAKNIQYF TGCAGCGTTGAAGAATGGGGTTTGGCCAAAAACATTCAGTACTTC
TRBJ1-2 TRBV25-1 NA NA CASSELQNYGYTF TGTGCCAGCAGTGAATTACAGAACTATGGCTACACCTTC
TRBJ2-3 TRBV5-1 NA TRBD1 CASSLAIDRGYRDTQYF TGCGCCAGCAGCTTGGCGATTGACAGGGGTTATAGAGATACGCAGTATTTT
TRBJ1-2 TRBV29-1 few TRBD1 CSVWTGIGYTF TGCAGCGTGTGGACAGGCATAGGCTACACCTTC
TRBJ1-2 TRBV30 NA NA CAWSVGGGLGYTF TGTGCCTGGAGTGTCGGCGGAGGCCTGGGCTACACCTTC
TRBJ2-2 TRBV4-1 NA TRBD2 CASSQDHGGTGELFF TGCGCCAGCAGCCAAGATCACGGGGGGACCGGGGAGCTGTTTTTT
TRBJ1-5 TRBV19 NA NA CASSIGGVQPQHF TGTGCCAGTAGTATTGGGGGCGTTCAGCCCCAGCATTTT
TRBJ1-1 TRBV30 NA TRBD1 CAWSAGTGTFF TGTGCCTGGAGTGCCGGGACAGGTACTTTCTTT